This T cell receptor beta chain was documented in a study of radiotherapy plus CTLA-4 blockade in lung cancer. The length of the CDR3 is 18 residues. V dropped 6 bases and J dropped 3 bases, with 27 bases sitting between them. In germline, CDR1 is MNHEY, CDR2 SMNVEV (reference sequence). Only in-frame clones appear in the TCRdb table, and some are missing; sequencing was by immunoSEQ multiplex PCR. The sample lists roughly 42,000 clones, 50% to 70% occurring once. Those patients who had chemo-refractory metastatic non-small-cell lung cancer were given focal radiation along with CTLA-4 blockade through ipilimumab. Only one count was recorded for this clone.

This TCR was recovered from a human donor with non-small cell lung cancer who had a partial response to radiotherapy plus ipilimumab. The rearrangement links TRBV27 to TRBJ2-7; D gene ambiguous. Sample: peripheral blood, taken from a patient treated with radiotherapy plus ipilimumab. The CDR3 DNA follows: TGTGCCAGCAGGGGTCTCACCAATAGAGGTAGCTTCAGCTACGAGCAGTACTTC. It translates to CASRGLTNRGSFSYEQYF.